The 10 T cell receptor beta chains reported below all come from one sample, sequenced in a study of blood T cell repertoires in COVID-19. The method was immunoSEQ multiplex PCR; TCRdb's version includes in-frame clones alone and lacks a portion of them. Of about 72,000 clones listed, around 93% were seen once; the top ten hold about 5%. Material for sequencing was peripheral blood. These receptors were obtained from a woman aged 55-75 years with active COVID-19.

The rearrangement joins TRBV7-9 to TRBJ2-1; tentative D call: TRBD1 (6 bases). The CDR3 runs to 17 residues. V was clipped by 5 bases and J by 3 bases, with 20 bases between them. The germline gives CDR1 SEHNR, CDR2 FQNEAQ (reference sequence). As DNA, the CDR3 is TGTGCCAGCAGCCCGCTTTCGGGGACACCGGACTACAATGAGCAGTTCTTC. Translation: CASSPLSGTPDYNEQFF.

V is TRBV27 and J is TRBJ2-7; maybe TRBD1 (6 bases). Deletions cut 0 bases from V and 6 bases from J, with 18 bases between. This CDR3 comprises 16 residues. CDR1 and CDR2 from the germline V gene are MNHEY and SMNVEV (reference sequence). The DNA of the CDR3 is TGTGCCAGCAGTTTATCCACAGGGAATGTGGTGGGCGAGCAGTACTTC. Its translation: CASSLSTGNVVGEQYF.

Written as DNA, the CDR3 is TGTGCCAGCAGCCTAAAACGAGGGTTTGGCTACACCTTC. Amino acids: CASSLKRGFGYTF. The V call is TRBV3-1 (or the pseudogene TRBV3-2), the J call TRBJ1-2; no reliable D call. The CDR3 spans 13 residues. In germline, CDR1 is LGHDT, CDR2 YNNKEL (reference sequence). V was trimmed by 4 bases and J by 7 bases, leaving 13 bases between them.

This chain joins TRBV15 and TRBJ2-7; TRBD2 aligns across 8 bases. Losses at the gene ends were 0 bases for V and 0 bases for J; bases not matched to a gene: 7. Germline CDR1 reads LNHNV; CDR2 reads YYDKDF (reference sequence). The CDR3 length is 17 residues. CDR3 sequence: CATSREVFGRGSYEQYF. The DNA for the CDR3 is TGTGCCACCAGCAGAGAGGTCTTCGGGAGGGGCTCCTACGAGCAGTACTTC.

In this sample, this clone turned up once. This chain connects TRBV10-1 to TRBJ2-7; D remains ambiguous. Trimming cost V 0 bases and J 2 bases, with 14 bases left between them. CDR3 length: 16 residues. The germline gives CDR1 WNHNN, CDR2 SYGVQD (reference sequence). The CDR3 nucleotides are TGCGCCAGCAGTGAGTCGACGACAAATCCTACCTACGAGCAGTACTTC. This gives the protein CASSESTTNPTYEQYF.

Here the CDR3 reads CASSQFAGTVGNTIYF. The CDR3 bases are TGTGCCAGCAGCCAATTTGCGGGCACAGTAGGAAACACCATATATTTT. The chain uses TRBV3-1 (or the pseudogene TRBV3-2) and TRBJ1-3; D is undetermined. The CDR3 spans 16 residues. The germline V and J ends were trimmed by 2 bases and 4 bases, with 15 bases remaining between them. CDR1 is LGHDT and CDR2 is YNNKEL in the germline V gene (reference sequence).

The J gene is TRBJ1-2, the V gene TRBV2, with a weak D call TRBD1 (6 bases). Trimming removed 1 base at V and 8 bases at J, with 14 bases between. This CDR3 comprises 14 residues. Per the germline V gene, CDR1 is SNHLY and CDR2 is FYNNEI. The CDR3 loop reads CASSEVGAGTGYTF. In nucleotides, the CDR3 is TGTGCCAGCAGTGAAGTTGGGGCCGGGACAGGCTACACCTTC.

The DNA of the CDR3 is TGTGCCACCGGCTGGGGAGGGACAGGGGCTGGAAACACCATATATTTT. Protein product: CATGWGGTGAGNTIYF. The gene calls are TRBV28 and TRBJ1-3; 10 bases map to TRBD1. This CDR3 is 16 amino acids long. The germline V gene has CDR1 MDHEN and CDR2 SYDVKM. V trimming: 10 bases; J trimming: 2 bases; junction bases outside the gene matches: 11.

The chain employs TRBV12-3 or TRBV12-4 and TRBJ2-5; weak D call: TRBD1 (6 bases). The length of the CDR3 is 13 residues. The ends were cut back, 6 bases at V and 5 bases at J, with 13 bases in the middle. Here the CDR3 DNA reads TGTGCCAGCAGGACAGGAGCCTTGGAGACCCAGTACTTC. It specifies CASRTGALETQYF.

The chain recombines TRBV18 with TRBJ2-1; 8 positions match TRBD1. CDR1 and CDR2 from the germline V gene are KGHSH and LQKENI. The CDR3 extends over 17 amino acids. Trimming at V came to 6 bases and at J to 5 bases, leaving 15 bases not matched to a gene. The CDR3 bases are TGTGCCAGCTCTCTTCTAACTACAGGGGGAGGCCACAATGAGCAGTTCTTC. Translating gives CASSLLTTGGGHNEQFF.